This entry lists 25 T cell receptor beta chains sequenced from one sample in a study of blood T cell repertoires in COVID-19. Produced via immunoSEQ multiplex PCR; TCRdb's table is partial and in-frame only. The sample consists of under 250,000 clones, more than 85% of them appearing once. Input material: peripheral blood. The receptor set was obtained from a man in his fifties or sixties with COVID-19, enrolled during active disease.

This rearrangement joins TRBV4-3 to TRBJ2-1; 8 bases map to TRBD1. CDR3 length: 17 residues. Germline values: CDR1 LGHNA, CDR2 YSLEER. With 3 bases clipped from V and 6 bases from J, the junction kept 13 bases outside the gene matches. The CDR3 protein is CASSHRTGKNRGNEQFF. The DNA of the CDR3 is TGCGCCAGCAGCCACCGGACAGGGAAAAACCGTGGCAATGAGCAGTTCTTC.

The chain uses TRBV6-5 and TRBJ1-1, with unresolved D. Germline V CDR1 and CDR2: MNHEY, SVGAGI. The CDR3 sequence is 16 residues long. Between the trimmed V and J ends, which lost 4 bases and 2 bases, there was a span of 17 bases. The CDR3 protein is CASSSLRGGRNTEAFF. CDR3 coding DNA: TGTGCCAGCAGTTCCCTCCGGGGAGGGAGAAACACTGAAGCTTTCTTT.

J is TRBJ1-3 and V is TRBV28, with TRBD1 as a possible D gene (5 bases). V was pared by 7 bases and J by 0 bases, with 16 bases between. CDR3 size: 16 residues. Germline V gene data show CDR1 as MDHEN and CDR2 as SYDVKM. CDR3 sequence reads: CASKGGKTASGNTIYF. The CDR3 DNA reads as TGTGCCAGCAAGGGAGGAAAGACAGCCTCTGGAAACACCATATATTTT.

The chain recombines TRBV19 with TRBJ2-7; D perhaps matches TRBD2 (5 bases). The germline V gene has CDR1 LNHDA and CDR2 SQIVND (reference sequence). The CDR3 runs 13 residues. Trimming cost V 3 bases and J 3 bases, with 9 bases left between them. This CDR3 is CASSIVRGYEQYF. The CDR3 DNA is TGTGCCAGTAGTATTGTCCGGGGCTACGAGCAGTACTTC.

V gene TRBV5-5 combines with J gene TRBJ1-2, with 7 bases matching TRBD1. The length of the CDR3 is 14 residues. Unmatched junction bases numbered 9, after V lost 4 bases and J lost 6 bases. Germline lookup yields CDR1 SGHKS and CDR2 YYEKEE (reference sequence). The CDR3 sequence is CASSPWTGPDGYTF. DNA of the CDR3: TGTGCCAGCAGCCCTTGGACAGGTCCGGATGGCTACACCTTC.

This clone was observed a single time. The chain uses TRBV11-3 and TRBJ2-1, with 9 bases fitting TRBD2. Trimming removed 5 bases from V and 5 bases from J; junction bases left unmatched: 7. This CDR3 region has 15 residues. Germline-derived CDR1 and CDR2 are SGHNT and YENEEA. In DNA, the CDR3 is TGTGCCAGCAGCCGGGCTAGCGGGACTAACAATGAGCAGTTCTTC. It yields the protein CASSRASGTNNEQFF.

The genes are TRBV6-5 and TRBJ1-2; D ambiguous. The length of the CDR3 is 15 residues. Trimming cost V 4 bases and J 0 bases, with 12 bases left between them. The germline V gene has CDR1 MNHEY and CDR2 SVGAGI. For the CDR3, the DNA is TGTGCCAGCAGTTTGACACCTCCTACTAACTATGGCTACACCTTC. Amino acid sequence: CASSLTPPTNYGYTF.

The gene calls are TRBV10-3 and TRBJ2-7; perhaps TRBD1 as D (6 bases). V lost 11 bases to trimming and J lost 0 bases, with 14 bases between them. In germline, CDR1 is ENHRY, CDR2 SYGVKD. CDR3 length: 13 residues. Here the CDR3 reads CAGGLGGSYEQYF. The CDR3 DNA reads as TGTGCCGGCGGTTTAGGGGGCTCCTACGAGCAGTACTTC.

The chain is built from TRBV28 and TRBJ2-1, with 11 nucleotides matching TRBD2. The CDR3 spans 14 residues. CDR1 is MDHEN, CDR2 SYDVKM, per germline. V dropped 3 bases and J dropped 9; count of bases not matched to a gene: 4. CDR3 DNA: TGTGCCAGCAGTTTGCCGGGACTAGCGGTTGAGCAGTTCTTC. Translation: CASSLPGLAVEQFF. Supplemented by reference TRBV28 and TRBJ2-1, the full variable domain reads DVKVTQSSRYLVKRTGEKVFLECVQDMDHENMFWYRQDPGLGLRLIYFSYDVKMKEKGDIPEGYSVSREKKERFSLILESASTNQTSMYLCASSLPGLAVEQFFGPGTRLTVL.

The chain employs TRBV5-4 and TRBJ2-7; 8 positions match TRBD2. V shed 0 bases, J shed 5 bases, and the junction held 7 bases outside the gene matches. Germline assignment: CDR1 SGHNT and CDR2 YYREEE (reference sequence). This CDR3 comprises 15 residues. CDR3 loop: CASSLARRGVNEQYF. DNA of the CDR3: TGTGCCAGCAGCTTGGCCCGGCGGGGGGTCAACGAGCAGTACTTC. Filled out from reference TRBV5-4 and TRBJ2-7, the complete variable domain reads ETGVTQSPTHLIKTRGQQVTLRCSSQSGHNTVSWYQQALGQGPQFIFQYYREEENGRGNFPPRFSGLQFPNYSSELNVNALELDDSALYLCASSLARRGVNEQYFGPGTRLTVT.

The J gene is TRBJ2-7, the V gene TRBV3-1 (or the pseudogene TRBV3-2); the D is unclear. Trimming cost V 1 base and J 12 bases, with 16 bases left between them. CDR3 length: 13 residues. Germline CDR1 reads LGHDT; CDR2 reads YNNKEL (reference sequence). DNA of the CDR3: TGTGCCAGCAGCCAAGGGGCTCGCTACCCCGGGTACTTC. It yields the protein CASSQGARYPGYF.

The chain carries TRBV6-5 and TRBJ2-1; TRBD1 is a possible D gene (6 bases). The CDR3 sequence is 13 residues long. V lost 5 bases and J 4 bases, leaving 9 bases between the germline ends. CDR1 and CDR2 (germline): MNHEY, SVGAGI. The CDR3 DNA reads TGTGCCAGCAGTACGGACAGATACAATGAGCAGTTCTTC. Its translation: CASSTDRYNEQFF.

This chain connects TRBV10-3 to TRBJ1-4; D remains unclear. Germline V gene data show CDR1 as ENHRY and CDR2 as SYGVKD. Trimming cost V 2 bases and J 8 bases, with 12 bases left between them. There are 14 residues in the CDR3. Written as DNA, the CDR3 is TGTGCCATCAGTGAGCCCTGGGGAGGGGAAAAACTGTTTTTT. It is translated as CAISEPWGGEKLFF.

This sequence joins TRBV5-4 and TRBJ2-1; weak D call: TRBD1 (5 bases). Germline-derived CDR1 and CDR2 are SGHNT and YYREEE (reference sequence). The CDR3 is 15 amino acids. Trimming stripped 0 bases from V and 6 bases from J, with 13 bases between. CDR3 amino acids: CASSLGRGLGNEQFF. The DNA of the CDR3 is TGTGCCAGCAGCTTGGGTAGGGGTTTAGGCAATGAGCAGTTCTTC.

This chain uses TRBV3-1 (or the pseudogene TRBV3-2) with TRBJ2-7, with D hard to call. Germline V lookup: CDR1 LGHDT, CDR2 YNNKEL (reference sequence). V was clipped by 4 bases and J by 0 bases, with 7 bases between them. The CDR3 runs to 13 residues. DNA of the CDR3: TGTGCCAGCAGCCCTATCCACTCCTACGAGCAGTACTTC. This translates into CASSPIHSYEQYF.

The V gene is TRBV21-1, the J gene TRBJ1-3; the listed D gene, TRBD1, was not tested against the DNA. TRBV21-1 is deemed a pseudogene. The CDR3 contains 17 residues. The CDR3 spells CASSNGAIGYSGNTIYF. The CDR3 nucleotides are TGTGCCAGCAGCAATGGGGCGATCGGATACTCTGGAAACACCATATATTTT.

The chain recombines TRBV18 with TRBJ2-4, with a possible D match to TRBD1 (6 bases). This CDR3 has 12 amino acids. Germline CDR1 is KGHSH and CDR2 is LQKENI. Between the trimmed V and J ends, which lost 3 bases and 13 bases, there was a span of 13 bases. For the CDR3, the DNA is TGTGCCAGCTCACCTTCTGGACAGCAACAGTACTTC. This translates into CASSPSGQQQYF.

The chain couples TRBV7-2 to TRBJ2-2; 10 bases line up with TRBD2. This CDR3 has 17 residues. V lost 5 bases to trimming and J lost 6 bases; unmatched junction nucleotides: 12. Germline V lookup: CDR1 SGHTA, CDR2 FQGNSA. The CDR3 loop is CASSEGLAGVASGELFF. CDR3 nucleotide sequence: TGTGCCAGCAGCGAGGGGCTAGCGGGAGTGGCTTCCGGGGAGCTGTTTTTT.

V gene TRBV30 combines with J gene TRBJ1-3; tentative D call: TRBD1 (6 bases). Per the germline V gene, CDR1 is GTSNPN and CDR2 is SVGIG (reference sequence). There are 13 residues in the CDR3. Trimming pared 2 bases from V and 6 bases from J, leaving 11 bases between. CDR3 protein: CAWSLDSTNTIYF. As DNA, the CDR3 is TGTGCCTGGAGTCTGGACAGTACAAACACCATATATTTT.

The CDR3 DNA is TGTGCCTGGAGTCTTGCATTGGGACATCGAAACACCATATATTTT. Translating it yields CAWSLALGHRNTIYF. The gene calls are TRBV30 and TRBJ1-3, with a possible D match to TRBD1 (6 bases). V lost 2 bases, J lost 5 bases, and 16 bases lay in between. The germline V gene has CDR1 GTSNPN and CDR2 SVGIG (reference sequence). The CDR3 totals 15 residues.

V is TRBV30 and J is TRBJ2-7, with D hard to call. This CDR3 region has 15 residues. The V and J ends lost 1 base and 6 bases respectively, with 19 bases between them. Germline V gives CDR1 GTSNPN, CDR2 SVGIG (reference sequence). The CDR3: CAWSEGTILRFEQYF. The CDR3 region has the DNA TGTGCCTGGAGTGAAGGAACTATCCTGAGGTTCGAGCAGTACTTC.

The chain employs TRBV6-5 and TRBJ1-5; 12 bases line up with TRBD1. There are 15 residues in the CDR3. Trimming took 7 bases from V and 6 from J; bases not matched to a gene: 7. Germline V lookup: CDR1 MNHEY, CDR2 SVGAGI. The CDR3 coding sequence is TGTGCCAGCAATACCGGGACAGGGGGCTCTCAGCCCCAGCATTTT. It translates to CASNTGTGGSQPQHF.

The chain is built from TRBV18 and TRBJ1-2; 11 nucleotides agree with TRBD1. Looked up from germline, CDR1 is KGHSH and CDR2 is LQKENI. This CDR3 spans 16 amino acids. With V trimmed by 2 bases and J by 5 bases, 7 bases remained unmatched. The CDR3 region is CASSPTDRGRRYGYTF. The DNA of the CDR3 is TGTGCCAGCTCACCAACGGACAGGGGGCGAAGATATGGCTACACCTTC.

Only one count was recorded for this clone. This rearrangement joins TRBV28 to TRBJ2-7; TRBD2 matches at 9 bases. There are 16 residues in the CDR3. The trim removed 0 bases at V and 7 bases at J, leaving 10 bases unmatched. The germline V gene has CDR1 MDHEN and CDR2 SYDVKM. CDR3 nucleotide sequence: TGTGCCAGCAGTTTATGGGCTAGCGGGAATCGTAGGGAGCAGTACTTC. Its translation is CASSLWASGNRREQYF.

The rearrangement joins TRBV7-2 to TRBJ2-1, with TRBD1 matching 8 bases. The CDR3 extends over 14 amino acids. The J segment lost 9 bases and the V segment lost 5 bases, leaving 9 bases of the junction unmatched. CDR1 and CDR2 from the germline V gene are SGHTA and FQGNSA. The CDR3 is CASSADPGTGEQFF. In DNA, the CDR3 is TGTGCCAGCAGCGCGGATCCCGGGACAGGTGAGCAGTTCTTC.